The clone carrying this TCR beta chain came up a few times. Its target is not known. Germline V gives CDR1 MGHRA, CDR2 YSYEKL. With V trimmed by 1 base and J by 2 bases, 2 bases remained unmatched. This CDR3 region has 15 residues. This record belongs to a study of T cell repertoires in cytomegalovirus infection. Whole-study results and caveats: The study identified carriers of CMV plus the relevant HLA from cumulative public TCR beta family frequency. It was HLA-C-restricted CMV-specific TCR beta clonotypes that dominated the response ex vivo.

TCRdb passed the reads through MiXCR, listing each CDR3 protein once. The sample has some 400,000 distinct CDR3 sequences, less than 20% seen once; the top ten hold under 9%. The TCR originated in a human donor in good health (CMV status not recorded). Some clones in this sample may be carry-over from other donors' samples. The sequenced sample consisted of PBMCs. The J gene is TRBJ2-7, the V gene TRBV4-1, with 10 bases that match TRBD1. Here the CDR3 DNA reads TGCGCCAGCAGCCAAGGGGGACAGGGGCCCTACGAGCAGTACTTC. Encoded protein: CASSQGGQGPYEQYF.